The following is a TCR beta chain sequence with its context. Its antigen is not identified. This sample stems from a study of vaccination and CD4 T cells after COVID-19. As for the study in general: Control cultures were given a CEFX pool, an HIV-1 Nef pool, or no peptide.

Overall study results and limits: The authors identified 304 of 307 vaccine-specific clones in convalescent patients as spike mono-reactive. The appearance of a median about 86% of reactive clones in convalescent patients occurred only post-vaccination.

The J segment lost 1 base and the V segment lost 3 bases, leaving 9 bases of the junction unmatched. In germline, CDR1 is MNHEY, CDR2 SMNVEV (reference sequence). The CDR3 runs 17 residues. The study sequenced cultured CD4+ T cell DNA using the Oncomine TCR Beta short-read assay. One entry per CDR3 protein, called by TCRdb with MiXCR from the PCR reads. Of fewer than 15,000 distinct CDR3 sequences listed, about 30% were seen once; the top ten hold about an eighth. Noted treatment: approximately nine-day PBMC culture with coronavirus spike peptide pools or control peptides (ViraFEST assay). Peptide pools at approximately 9.9 ug/ml and IL-2 at about 9.6 IU/ml were added to cultures of two million PBMCs per well.

The TCR comes from a human donor who had recovered from COVID-19. Sequencing was done on a sample of CD4+ T cells from blood, cultured in vitro. The chain couples TRBV27 to TRBJ1-1, with 9 bases matching TRBD1. The CDR3 bases are TGTGCCAGCAGTTTTAAGGACAGGGGCCCTACGAACACTGAAGCTTTCTTT. Protein: CASSFKDRGPTNTEAFF.